This T cell receptor beta chain was identified during a study of control samples from healthy donors and cancer patients (dated by TCRdb to the early 2020s). Regarding this clone: It has no known antigen specificity. One end of the junction varies from germline; a read error may be responsible.

Taken from cysteine to phenylalanine, the CDR3 has 12 residues. Only the CDR3 DNA stays, 36 bases, in frame from base 1. The method was the immunoSEQ multiplex PCR assay. The table comes from immuneACCESS by way of TCRdb, which keeps in-frame sequences with V and J called. Part of the clones is missing from these tables; in studies checked, under half for an unresolved V gene and the rest for unknown reasons. This sample lists 100,000 to 150,000 clones; about 92% were detected once. In total, the top ten clones hold 0.55% to 0.6% of the sample. This chain is built from TRBV12-3 or TRBV12-4 and TRBJ2-5, with no confidently assigned D gene. Sequencing was performed on PBMCs. The TCR sequence derives from an elderly man with head and neck cancer. The DNA is TGTGCCAGCGCGGCAACTGGGGTCACCATAAACTTC. Its translation reads: CASAATGVTINF.